The clone carrying this T cell receptor (beta chain) was recorded many times. Its matching antigen is unknown. This sample was included in a study of regulatory T cells in long-lasting Graves disease. Study-level background: Prior antithyroid drug treatment in newly diagnosed Graves' patients lasted under 3 months. Regarding the study as a whole: Persistent patients shared 2,741 public clonotypes among themselves. Newly diagnosed patients shared fewer, at roughly 970. Accuracy may have suffered from the small sample size.

Construction of TCR beta libraries relied on iRepertoire HTBI primers and on Arm-PCR targeting CDR3 regions. TCRdb ran MiXCR on the multiplex PCR reads and lists one entry per CDR3 protein. The data contain around 330,000 distinct CDR3 sequences, over 15% of them singletons. The time point is: newly diagnosed GD, antithyroid drugs for less than 3 months. There was RNA extracted from PBMCs, and the TCR library was made from it. Graves' disease was diagnosed by American Thyroid Association guidelines. This receptor was taken from a female donor with Graves disease. Sequenced here: peripheral blood mononuclear cells (PBMCs), sampled at new diagnosis, from a patient treated with antithyroid drugs.

This CDR3 is CASSLNPLGISGDGQYF. CDR3 coding DNA: TGTGCCAGCAGCCTGAATCCACTCGGCATATCCGGTGACGGGCAGTATTTT. The chain is built from TRBV28 and TRBJ2-3; D uncertain. The CDR3 extends over 17 amino acids. Germline lookup yields CDR1 MDHEN and CDR2 SYDVKM. Trimming shortened V by 6 bases and J by 11 bases, and 30 bases separated the two germline ends.